The clone carrying this TCR beta chain was detected ten times or more. V trimming: 5 bases; J trimming: 8 bases; junction bases outside the gene matches: 5. Germline CDR1 is SGHTA and CDR2 is FQGNSA. The CDR3 has 15 residues. This entry is derived from a study of T cell repertoires in cytomegalovirus infection. Each CDR3 protein is one row after TCRdb ran MiXCR on the reads. The sample lists 200,000 to 300,000 distinct CDR3 sequences; roughly an eighth were seen once. Source material: PBMCs. The chain couples TRBV7-2 to TRBJ2-1; 14 positions match TRBD2. The receptor's source is a human donor in good health (CMV status not recorded). Some clones in this sample may be carry-over from other donors' samples. The CDR3 bases are TGTGCCAGCAGCCCGGGACTAGCGGGAGATCATGAGCAGTTCTTC. This sequence encodes CASSPGLAGDHEQFF.